Listed below are T cell receptor beta chains from one sample, sequenced in a study of blood T cell repertoires in COVID-19. Profiling relied on immunoSEQ multiplex PCR, and the TCRdb table lists in-frame clones only, not all of them. The repertoire includes 310,000 or so clones, almost 90% of them detected once, and around 11% sits in the top ten. Sequencing was carried out using peripheral blood. These receptors all stem from a woman in her thirties with COVID-19, enrolled during active disease. Both conserved end residues are part of each CDR3. Fields, in order: J gene, V gene, D gene, CDR3 DNA, CDR3 protein. The D gene is left open where the match is weak.

>TRBJ2-1|TRBV6-1|TRBD2
TGTGCCAGCAGTGGGGGGACTAGCGGGAGCCCCATGGGTAATGAGCAGTTCTTC
CASSGGTSGSPMGNEQFF
>TRBJ2-7|TRBV28|-
TGTGCCAGCTCTACGGGAGTAGTGGGGAACGAGCAGTACTTC
CASSTGVVGNEQYF
>TRBJ1-1|TRBV12-5|-
TGTGCTAGTGCTCGGACTTTTGGTGGGAACACTGAAGCTTTCTTT
CASARTFGGNTEAFF
>TRBJ1-2|TRBV5-1|TRBD1
TGCGCCAGCAGCTTACAGGGGAACTATGGCTACACCTTC
CASSLQGNYGYTF
>TRBJ1-2|TRBV15|TRBD1
TGTGCCACCAGCAGATCCCGGACAGGGGGCTATGGCTACACCTTC
CATSRSRTGGYGYTF
>TRBJ2-7|TRBV29-1|TRBD2
TGCAGCGTTGATCCTAGCGGGAACTCCTACGAGCAGTACTTC
CSVDPSGNSYEQYF
>TRBJ2-2|TRBV3-1/TRBV3-2|-
TGTGCCAGCAGCTTCCTAGGGGGGGCCGGGGAGCTGTTTTTT
CASSFLGGAGELFF
>TRBJ2-3|TRBV28|-
TGTGCCAGCAGTGAGGGAACCCCAGATACGCAGTATTTT
CASSEGTPDTQYF
>TRBJ2-2|TRBV10-1|TRBD1
TGCGCCAGCAGCACCGGGACAGGGTACAACGGGGAGCTGTTTTTT
CASSTGTGYNGELFF
>TRBJ2-3|TRBV7-2|TRBD2
TGTGCCAGCAGCTCTGTCTGGCGGGAGGGCGCAGATACGCAGTATTTT
CASSSVWREGADTQYF
>TRBJ2-3|TRBV7-3|TRBD1
TGTGCCAGCAGCTTACTCGGAAGGGGGCCAGATACGCAGTATTTT
CASSLLGRGPDTQYF
>TRBJ1-2|TRBV4-1|-
TGCGCCAGCAGCCAAGTATCAAACAGTCCTAACTATGGCTACACCTTC
CASSQVSNSPNYGYTF